The clone carrying this T cell receptor beta chain showed up just a few times. Its antigen remains unknown. Expressed TCRB transcripts were sequenced because the isolated RNA had all been reverse transcribed beforehand. Here immunoSEQ multiplex PCR was the method, and the copy in TCRdb shows in-frame clones only, minus some. The table has 240,000 or so clones, 25% to 30% seen once; the top ten hold approximately 4%. The data were obtained in a study of beta chain features in type 1 diabetes. Study-level points and caveats: When VDJ junctions were examined, type 1 diabetes patients showed fewer insertions and more deletions. Comparison showed that naive, central memory and Treg TCRB repertoires appeared more similar among patients than among healthy donors.

The clonotype originates from a man under 40 in good health. Sequencing input: central memory CD4+ T cells from blood.

CDR3 sequence: CASSDPGSSYEQYF. CDR3 coding DNA: TGTGCCAGCAGTGATCCCGGGAGCTCCTACGAGCAGTACTTC. V is TRBV25-1 and J is TRBJ2-7; D possibly corresponds to TRBD2 (6 bases). CDR3 length: 14 amino acids. In germline, CDR1 is MGHDK, CDR2 SYGVNS. Trimming removed 3 bases at V and 0 bases at J, with 9 bases between.